This T cell receptor beta chain was identified in a study of cytomegalovirus exposure and HLA in healthy donors. Whole-study findings and limits: TRBV6-2, TRBV6-3 and some other V segments were excluded as indistinguishable.

Points on this clone: What it binds is not known.

Germline CDR1 is SGHVS and CDR2 is FQNEAQ. Germline trimming cut 1 base from V and 0 bases from J; bases unmatched to any gene: 7. This CDR3 has 17 residues. Both 60 Vbeta primers and 13 Jbeta primers went into the PCR. Method: immunoSEQ multiplex PCR; TCRdb's copy keeps in-frame clones and lacks some. Of around 270,000 clones listed, roughly 80% are singletons. This chain uses TRBV7-8 with TRBJ1-1; 8 bases agree with TRBD1. The sequence was obtained from a girl aged 2 to 9 in good health and CMV-seronegative. The specimen sequenced was PBMCs. The CDR3 region is CASSLETGGDLNTEAFF. CDR3 DNA sequence: TGTGCCAGCAGCTTAGAAACAGGGGGAGATTTGAACACTGAAGCTTTCTTT.